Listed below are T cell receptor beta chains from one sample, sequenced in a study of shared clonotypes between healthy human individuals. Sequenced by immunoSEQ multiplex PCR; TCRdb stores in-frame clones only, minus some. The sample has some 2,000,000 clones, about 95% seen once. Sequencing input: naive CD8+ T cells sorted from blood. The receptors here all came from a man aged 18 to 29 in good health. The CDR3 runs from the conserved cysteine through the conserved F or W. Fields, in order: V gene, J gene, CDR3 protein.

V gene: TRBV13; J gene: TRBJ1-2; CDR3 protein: CASSPDRTPYGYTF
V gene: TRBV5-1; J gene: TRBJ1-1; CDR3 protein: CASSLDGVAAEAFF
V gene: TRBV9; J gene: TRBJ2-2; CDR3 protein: CASSPHAGQGSGELFF
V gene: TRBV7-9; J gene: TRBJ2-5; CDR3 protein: CASQDRETQYF
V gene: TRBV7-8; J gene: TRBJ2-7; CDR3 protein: CASSLVGGQGAYEQYF
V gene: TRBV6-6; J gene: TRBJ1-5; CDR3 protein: CASSSREWEPQHF
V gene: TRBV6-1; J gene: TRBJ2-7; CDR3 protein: CASSEEGRGGEQYF
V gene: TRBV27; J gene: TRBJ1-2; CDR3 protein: CASSPTGDYGYTF
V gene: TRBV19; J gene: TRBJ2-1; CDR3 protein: CASSIVWGDNEQFF
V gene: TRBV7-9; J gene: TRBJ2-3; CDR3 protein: CASSLEAFGYTQYF
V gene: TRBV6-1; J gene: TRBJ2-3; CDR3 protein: CASNPLTGGVGTQYF
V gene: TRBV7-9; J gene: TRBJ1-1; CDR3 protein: CASSLFRLDTEAFF
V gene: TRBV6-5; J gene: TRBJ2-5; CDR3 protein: CASRQDSWETQYF
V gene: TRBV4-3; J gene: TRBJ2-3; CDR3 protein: CASSQGTGLTDTQYF
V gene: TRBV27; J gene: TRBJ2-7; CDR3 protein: CASSPRGGSFHEQYF
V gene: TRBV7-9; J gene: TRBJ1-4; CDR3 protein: CASSFGPGTVGGEKLFF
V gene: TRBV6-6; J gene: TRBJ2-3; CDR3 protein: CASSYGSKESTDTQYF
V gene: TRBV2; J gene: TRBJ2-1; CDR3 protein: CASSAAGTGHSYNEQFF
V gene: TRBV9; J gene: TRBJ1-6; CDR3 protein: CASSADRAIYNSPLHF
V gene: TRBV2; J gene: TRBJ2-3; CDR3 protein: CASSGPDTQYF
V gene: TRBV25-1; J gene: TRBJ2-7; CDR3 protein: CASSGGQGAREQYF
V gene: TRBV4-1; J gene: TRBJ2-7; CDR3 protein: CASSQDFAGGYEQYF
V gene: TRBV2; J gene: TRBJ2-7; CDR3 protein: CASGVAGPNEQYF
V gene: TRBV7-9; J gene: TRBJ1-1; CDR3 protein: CASSLKTIYGVGTEAFF
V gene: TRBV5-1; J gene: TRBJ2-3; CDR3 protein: CASSFRDRGRDTQYF
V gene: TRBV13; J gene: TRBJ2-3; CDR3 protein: CASSQGLAGVTDTQYF
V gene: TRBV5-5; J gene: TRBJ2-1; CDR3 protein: CASSPPMTESSYNEQFF
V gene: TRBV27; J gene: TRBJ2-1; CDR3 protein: CASRLTGAVNNEQFF
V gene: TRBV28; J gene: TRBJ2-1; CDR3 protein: CASSSRTGVNEQFF
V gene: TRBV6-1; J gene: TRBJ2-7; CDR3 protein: CASSEDRTGNGEQYF
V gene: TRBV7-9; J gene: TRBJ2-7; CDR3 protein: CASSSRQGPSYEQYF
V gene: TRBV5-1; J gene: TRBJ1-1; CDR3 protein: CASSLGMGETEAFF
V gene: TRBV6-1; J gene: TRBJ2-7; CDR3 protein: CASSEAHGSYEQYF
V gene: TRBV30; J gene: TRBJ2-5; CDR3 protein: CAWTGLEETQYF
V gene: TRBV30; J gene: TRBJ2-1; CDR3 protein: CAWSVGLAGEEFF
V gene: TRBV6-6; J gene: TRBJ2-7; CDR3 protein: CASRHRREGWFEQYF
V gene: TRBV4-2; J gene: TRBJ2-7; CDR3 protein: CASSFRVLTYEQYF
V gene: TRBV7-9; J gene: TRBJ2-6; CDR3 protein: CASSLPKGESGANVLTF
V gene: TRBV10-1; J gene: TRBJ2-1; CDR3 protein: CASSELARTGEAGEQFF
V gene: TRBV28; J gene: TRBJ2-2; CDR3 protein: CASSLQGSTGELFF
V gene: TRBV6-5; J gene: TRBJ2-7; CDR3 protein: CASSYSEEYEQYF
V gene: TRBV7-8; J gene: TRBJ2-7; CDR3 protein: CASSEGLADFYEQYF
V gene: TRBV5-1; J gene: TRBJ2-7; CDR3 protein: CASSLVGRGPDEQYF
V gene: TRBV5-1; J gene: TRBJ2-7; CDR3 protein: CASSPGDEQYF
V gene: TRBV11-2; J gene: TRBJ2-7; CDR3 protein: CASSSFGDRSAYEQYF
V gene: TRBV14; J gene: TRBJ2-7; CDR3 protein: CASSLTPGTAVGQYF
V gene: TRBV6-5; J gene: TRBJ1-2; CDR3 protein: CASSYSDENYGYTF
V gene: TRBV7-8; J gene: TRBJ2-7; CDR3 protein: CASSLDIPAVRYEQYF
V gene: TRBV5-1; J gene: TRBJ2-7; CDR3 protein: CASSPEIDRSSYEQYF
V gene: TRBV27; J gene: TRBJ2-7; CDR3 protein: CASSLTSGRIEQYF
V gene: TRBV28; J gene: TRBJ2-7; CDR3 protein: CASSLGRGSYEQYF
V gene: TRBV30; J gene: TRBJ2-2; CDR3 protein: CAWSVLFLRELFF
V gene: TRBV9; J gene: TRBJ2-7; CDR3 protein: CASSAGTGGYEQYF
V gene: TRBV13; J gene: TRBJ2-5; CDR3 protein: CASSDWGQGAGETQYF
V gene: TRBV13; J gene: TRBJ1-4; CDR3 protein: CASSLVGTNEKLFF
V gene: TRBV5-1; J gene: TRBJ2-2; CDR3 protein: CASSPVQGNTGELFF
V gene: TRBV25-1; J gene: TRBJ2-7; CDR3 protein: CVTSAGIDEQYF
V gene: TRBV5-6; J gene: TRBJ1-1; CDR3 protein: CASSWVGRRPEAFF
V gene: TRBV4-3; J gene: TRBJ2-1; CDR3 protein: CASSRPLAGGVEQFF